This T cell receptor beta chain was captured by sequencing in a study of blood T cell repertoires in COVID-19. Study-wide background: Samples taken during acute and convalescent COVID-19 were collected in the United States, Italy and Spain.

Germline V gene data show CDR1 as SNHLY and CDR2 as FYNNEI. With V trimmed by 5 bases and J by 10 bases, 11 bases remained unmatched. The CDR3 totals 14 residues. Which cohort a participant joined came from the clinical history participants gave. Cohort 3 donors counted as recovered after two negative PCRs, clearance, or resolved symptoms. The assay was immunoSEQ multiplex PCR, and TCRdb's table has in-frame clones only and misses some. This sample has 200,000 to 250,000 clones; 70% to 90% occur once, and the top ten carry around 9%. The receptor was isolated from a man aged 40-49 years who had recovered from COVID-19. The specimen was PBMCs or T cells enriched from blood (not recorded which). The gene calls are TRBV2 and TRBJ2-1; TRBD2 matches 7 bases. CDR3 in amino acids: CASSPSGGFEEQFF. The CDR3 bases are TGTGCCAGCAGTCCTAGCGGTGGGTTTGAAGAGCAGTTCTTC.